The 21 T cell receptor beta chains below were found in one sample sequenced in a study of T cells after yellow fever vaccination. Via MiXCR, TCRdb re-called the 5' RACE reads, giving one row per CDR3 protein. The sample records about 99,000 distinct CDR3 sequences, about 5.8% being singletons. The input for sequencing was CD8+ T cells sorted from PBMCs, taken 10 days after the yellow fever booster vaccination. The receptors originated from a man aged 18-30 years who received the YFV17D yellow fever vaccine.

This clonotype was observed a few times. The chain uses TRBV19 and TRBJ2-7; 8 bases align to TRBD1. Germline CDR1 reads LNHDA; CDR2 reads SQIVND (reference sequence). Trimming at V came to 0 bases and at J to 6 bases, leaving 4 bases not matched to a gene. The CDR3 contains 14 residues. The CDR3 region is CASSIDGQGGEQYF. The CDR3 DNA reads TGTGCCAGTAGTATAGACGGACAGGGTGGCGAGCAGTACTTC. Filled out from reference TRBV19 and TRBJ2-7, the complete variable domain reads DGGITQSPKYLFRKEGQNVTLSCEQNLNHDAMYWYRQDPGQGLRLIYYSQIVNDFQKGDIAEGYSVSREKKESFPLTVTSAQKNPTAFYLCASSIDGQGGEQYFGPGTRLTVT.

This clonotype was detected ten times or more. V usage is TRBV12-3 or TRBV12-4 and J usage is TRBJ2-7; D is perhaps TRBD1 (5 bases). The CDR3 loop spans 13 amino acids. Trimming cost V 5 bases and J 2 bases, with 10 bases left between them. CDR3 region: CASSQGSTYEQYF. The CDR3 bases are TGTGCCAGCAGTCAGGGTTCGACCTACGAGCAGTACTTC.

This clonotype has just a few counts. The chain recombines TRBV29-1 with TRBJ2-7; the D gene is possibly TRBD1 (5 bases). CDR3 size: 12 residues. V was trimmed by 2 bases and J by 4 bases, leaving 9 bases between them. The germline V gene has CDR1 SQVTM and CDR2 ANQGSEA. The DNA for the CDR3 is TGCAGCGTTGAAAGGGGCGGATACGAGCAGTACTTC. Translation gives CSVERGGYEQYF.

The chain employs TRBV11-3 and TRBJ2-1; D gene unclear. This CDR3 has 16 amino acids. Germline V gives CDR1 SGHNT, CDR2 YENEEA. V lost 1 base and J lost 0, with 10 bases in between. CDR3 bases: TGTGCCAGCAGCTTAGGACCCCTCGGCTCCTACAATGAGCAGTTCTTC. Encoded protein: CASSLGPLGSYNEQFF.

The chain is built from TRBV7-3 and TRBJ2-1, with 8 bases that match TRBD1. The germline V gene has CDR1 SGHTA and CDR2 FQGTGA. The V segment lost 0 bases and the J segment 3 bases; nucleotides outside the gene matches: 4. CDR3 size: 16 residues. This chain's CDR3 is CASSLTGTGIYNEQFF. Here the CDR3 DNA reads TGTGCCAGCAGCTTAACAGGGACAGGTATCTACAATGAGCAGTTCTTC.

This clonotype was counted many times. This sequence joins TRBV4-1 and TRBJ1-2; D may be TRBD1 (5 bases). CDR3 length: 15 amino acids. The germline V gene encodes CDR1 MGHRA and CDR2 YSYEKL. Trimming left V 0 bases short and J 3 bases short, with 11 bases between. CDR3 sequence: CASSQDLTVHYGYTF. CDR3 nucleotide sequence: TGCGCCAGCAGCCAAGATCTGACAGTTCACTATGGCTACACCTTC.

The chain recombines TRBV7-9 with TRBJ1-3; D gene uncertain. V was trimmed by 5 bases and J by 0 bases, leaving 14 bases between them. Per the germline V gene, CDR1 is SEHNR and CDR2 is FQNEAQ (reference sequence). The CDR3 is 16 amino acids. CDR3 bases: TGTGCCAGCAGCCCAGTCGACCCTTACTCTGGAAACACCATATATTTT. It encodes CASSPVDPYSGNTIYF.

This clonotype was detected only once. The rearrangement uses TRBV4-1 and TRBJ2-1, with unresolved D. Between the trimmed V and J ends, which lost 5 bases and 9 bases, there was a span of 11 bases. Germline CDR1 is MGHRA and CDR2 is YSYEKL. The CDR3 totals 12 residues. The CDR3 sequence: CASSNKASEQFF. CDR3 coding DNA: TGCGCCAGCAGCAATAAGGCGAGTGAGCAGTTCTTC.

This clonotype was seen a handful of times. This chain links TRBV5-4 with TRBJ2-4, with TRBD1 identical over 7 bases. V was clipped by 1 base and J by 5 bases; unmatched bases: 3. The CDR3 is made up of 14 amino acids. Looked up from germline, CDR1 is SGHNT and CDR2 is YYREEE (reference sequence). In DNA form, the CDR3 reads TGTGCCAGCAGCTTGACGGGGACAGAAAACATTCAGTACTTC. It specifies CASSLTGTENIQYF.

This clonotype has a handful of counts. V is TRBV10-3 and J is TRBJ2-7; D not resolved. Germline V lookup: CDR1 ENHRY, CDR2 SYGVKD. This CDR3 is built from 9 residues. Trimming took off 6 bases at V and 12 bases at J, with 9 bases between the two ends. CDR3 sequence: CAIRFFSYV. CDR3 sequence (DNA): TGTGCCATCAGGTTTTTCTCGTACGTC.

The V call is TRBV6-5, the J call TRBJ2-5, with 7 nucleotides matching TRBD2. This CDR3 comprises 15 residues. Losses at the gene ends were 2 bases for V and 5 bases for J; bases not matched to a gene: 8. In germline, CDR1 is MNHEY, CDR2 SVGAGI. The CDR3 DNA follows: TGTGCCAGCAGTTACCACGGGGGGTCCGGGGAGACCCAGTACTTC. Protein: CASSYHGGSGETQYF.

This clonotype was counted between two and nine times. V usage is TRBV3-1 and J usage is TRBJ2-1; a possible D gene is TRBD1 (5 bases). The V gene's germline CDR1 is LGHDT and CDR2 YNNKEL (reference sequence). This CDR3 contains 16 residues. V was clipped by 0 bases and J by 10 bases, with 19 bases between them. The CDR3 DNA is TGTGCCAGCAGCCAAGACCTCAGGGTCTACAATGTGGAGCAGTTCTTC. Amino acid sequence: CASSQDLRVYNVEQFF.

This clonotype showed up just a few times. The chain combines TRBV5-1 with TRBJ1-1; D may be TRBD1 (5 bases). V shed 7 bases and J shed 7 bases, with 14 bases lying between them. Germline lookup yields CDR1 SGHRS and CDR2 YFSETQ. There are 12 residues in the CDR3. CDR3 in amino acids: CASGGSYNEAFF. CDR3 in DNA: TGCGCCAGCGGGGGGTCCTACAATGAAGCTTTCTTT.

This clonotype has a count of ten or more. The DNA for the CDR3 is TGTGCCAGCAGCTTAGGTTTACAGGGGGAAAACATTCAGTACTTC. Translating it yields CASSLGLQGENIQYF. V gene TRBV7-2 combines with J gene TRBJ2-4, with 8 bases that match TRBD1. From germline, CDR1 is SGHTA and CDR2 FQGNSA. The CDR3 consists of 15 residues. After removal of 1 base from V and 5 bases from J, the junction contained 4 bases not matched to a gene.

A few counts support this clonotype. The V call is TRBV5-1, the J call TRBJ2-5; 7 nucleotides match TRBD2. Germline V gives CDR1 SGHRS, CDR2 YFSETQ. This CDR3 is 15 amino acids long. V was clipped by 0 bases and J by 1 base; unmatched bases: 3. CDR3 bases: TGCGCCAGCAGCTTGGGAGGCGGGGGCCAAGAGACCCAGTACTTC. Translating it yields CASSLGGGGQETQYF.

The chain joins TRBV7-9 to TRBJ1-1; 10 nucleotides match TRBD1. From germline, CDR1 is SEHNR and CDR2 FQNEAQ (reference sequence). V dropped 5 bases and J dropped 7; count of bases not matched to a gene: 16. CDR3 length: 17 amino acids. CDR3 loop: CASSRKGQGQGIGEAFF. The CDR3 DNA is TGTGCCAGCAGCCGAAAGGGACAGGGACAGGGGATAGGTGAAGCTTTCTTT.

This clonotype was seen more than once but under ten times. The chain couples TRBV6-2 or TRBV6-3 to TRBJ2-6; D is undetermined. Trimming removed 5 bases from V and 4 bases from J, with 6 bases in between. The CDR3 extends over 13 amino acids. The germline V gene encodes CDR1 MNHEY and CDR2 SVGEGT. CDR3 loop: CASSVSGANVLTF. CDR3 coding DNA: TGTGCCAGCAGTGTCTCGGGGGCCAACGTCCTGACTTTC.

The chain joins TRBV5-1 to TRBJ1-6; D gene unclear. This CDR3 is 17 amino acids long. V was pared by 2 bases and J by 7 bases, with 19 bases between. Looked up from germline, CDR1 is SGHRS and CDR2 is YFSETQ. CDR3 sequence (DNA): TGCGCCAGCAGCTTTGTCCCGACGGGCTTTGGGAATTCACCCCTCCACTTT. This translates into CASSFVPTGFGNSPLHF.

At least ten counts were recorded for this clonotype. The chain couples TRBV14 to TRBJ2-3, with D unresolved. V was trimmed by 0 bases and J by 2 bases, leaving 15 bases between them. The length of the CDR3 is 17 residues. Looked up from germline, CDR1 is SGHDN and CDR2 is FVKESK. The CDR3 region has the DNA TGTGCCAGCAGCCAAGATTTCCCGGACGGATTCACAGATACGCAGTATTTT. As protein: CASSQDFPDGFTDTQYF.

The rearrangement joins TRBV12-3 or TRBV12-4 to TRBJ2-2; 7 positions agree with TRBD1. This CDR3 has 14 residues. V gave up 6 bases and J gave up 4 bases; unmatched junction bases: 5. As DNA, the CDR3 is TGTGCCAGCAGGTGGACAGGAATCACCGGGGAGCTGTTTTTT. Amino acids: CASRWTGITGELFF.

This clonotype has ten or more counts. The chain has TRBV11-2 and TRBJ1-1; 9 bases align to TRBD1. Germline CDR1 and CDR2: SGHAT and FQNNGV. Germline trimming cut 5 bases from V and 0 bases from J; bases unmatched to any gene: 4. The CDR3 sequence is 15 residues long. The CDR3: CASSAGTGMNTEAFF. The CDR3 nucleotides read TGTGCCAGCAGCGCGGGGACAGGGATGAACACTGAAGCTTTCTTT.